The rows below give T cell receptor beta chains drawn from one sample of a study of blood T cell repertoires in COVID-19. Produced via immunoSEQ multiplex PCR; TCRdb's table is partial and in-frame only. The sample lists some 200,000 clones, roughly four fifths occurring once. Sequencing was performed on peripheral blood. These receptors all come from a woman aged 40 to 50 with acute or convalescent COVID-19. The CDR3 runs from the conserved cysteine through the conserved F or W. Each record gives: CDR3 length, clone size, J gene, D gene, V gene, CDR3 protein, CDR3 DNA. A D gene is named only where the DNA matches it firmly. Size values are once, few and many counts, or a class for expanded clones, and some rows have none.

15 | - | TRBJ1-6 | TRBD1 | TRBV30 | CAWSWGQGSSSPLHF | TGTGCCTGGAGCTGGGGACAGGGGAGTAGTTCACCCCTCCACTTT
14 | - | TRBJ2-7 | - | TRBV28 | CASSSPGLTYEQYF | TGTGCCAGCAGTTCCCCGGGACTGACCTACGAGCAGTACTTC
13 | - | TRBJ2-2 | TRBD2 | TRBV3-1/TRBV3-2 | CASTTGGAGELFF | TGTGCCAGCACCACCGGGGGGGCCGGGGAGCTGTTTTTT
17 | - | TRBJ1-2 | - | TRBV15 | CATSRIGGSQEHYGYTF | TGTGCCACCAGCAGAATTGGGGGGTCCCAAGAGCACTATGGCTACACCTTC
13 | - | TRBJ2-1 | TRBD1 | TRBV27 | CASSPTGSNEQFF | TGTGCCAGCAGCCCGACAGGGTCGAATGAGCAGTTCTTC
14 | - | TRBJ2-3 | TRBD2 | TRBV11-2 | CASRASGTVDTQYF | TGTGCCAGCAGGGCTAGCGGGACCGTGGATACGCAGTATTTT
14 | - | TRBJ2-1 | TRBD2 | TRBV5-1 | CASSISGASNEQFF | TGCGCCAGCAGCATTAGCGGGGCTAGCAATGAGCAGTTCTTC
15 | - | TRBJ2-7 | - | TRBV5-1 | CASSLDGSSSYEQYF | TGCGCCAGCAGCTTGGACGGGTCTAGCTCCTACGAGCAGTACTTC
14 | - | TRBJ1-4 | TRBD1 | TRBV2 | CASSPNRGREKLFF | TGTGCCAGCAGTCCAAACAGGGGTCGTGAAAAACTGTTTTTT
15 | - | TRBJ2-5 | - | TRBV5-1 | CASSLGSSRGETQYF | TGCGCCAGCAGCTTGGGTAGCAGTAGGGGGGAGACCCAGTACTTC
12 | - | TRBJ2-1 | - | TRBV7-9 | CASHSGYNEQFF | TGTGCCAGCCACAGCGGGTACAATGAGCAGTTCTTC
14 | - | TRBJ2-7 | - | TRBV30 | CALDPGADSYEQYF | TGTGCCCTTGACCCAGGGGCGGATTCCTACGAGCAGTACTTC
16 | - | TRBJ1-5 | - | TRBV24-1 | CATSDPRVGANQPQHF | TGTGCCACCAGTGACCCCCGAGTAGGGGCTAATCAGCCCCAGCATTTT
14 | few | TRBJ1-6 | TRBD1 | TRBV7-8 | CASSTRDSNSPLHF | TGTGCCAGCAGCACCAGGGACAGTAATTCACCCCTCCACTTT
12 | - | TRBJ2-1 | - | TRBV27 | CASSLTNNEQFF | TGTGCCAGCAGTTTAACTAACAATGAGCAGTTCTTC
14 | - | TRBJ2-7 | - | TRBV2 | CASGRGLANREQYF | TGTGCCAGTGGTCGTGGACTGGCCAATCGCGAGCAGTACTTC
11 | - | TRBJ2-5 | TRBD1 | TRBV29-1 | CSEYRGETQYF | TGCAGTGAATACAGGGGCGAGACCCAGTACTTC
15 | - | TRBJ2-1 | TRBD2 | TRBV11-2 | CASSFGTRVNNEQFF | TGTGCCAGCAGCTTCGGGACTAGAGTAAACAATGAGCAGTTCTTC
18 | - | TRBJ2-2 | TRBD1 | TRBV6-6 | CASSHSDRAPPNTGELFF | TGTGCCAGCAGTCATTCGGACAGGGCCCCACCGAACACCGGGGAGCTGTTTTTT
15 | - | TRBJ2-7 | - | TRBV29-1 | CSVSPGTSVGNEQYF | TGCAGCGTGAGCCCCGGGACATCCGTCGGCAACGAGCAGTACTTC
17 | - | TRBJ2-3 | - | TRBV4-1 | CASSPKYAGARTDTQYF | TGCGCCAGCAGCCCTAAATACGCGGGGGCACGCACAGATACGCAGTATTTT
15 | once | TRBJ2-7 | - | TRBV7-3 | CASSLGQAGSYEQYF | TGTGCCAGCAGCTTGGGGCAGGCTGGCTCCTACGAGCAGTACTTC
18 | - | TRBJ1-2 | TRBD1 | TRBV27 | CASSSPGQGAPGRYGYTF | TGTGCCAGCAGTTCTCCGGGACAGGGGGCTCCGGGGCGCTATGGCTACACCTTC
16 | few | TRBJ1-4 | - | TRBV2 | CASSARGGTTNEKLFF | TGTGCCAGCAGCGCGAGGGGGGGGACAACTAATGAAAAACTGTTTTTT
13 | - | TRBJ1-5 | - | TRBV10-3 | CAISAEPYQPQHF | TGTGCCATCTCGGCGGAGCCATATCAGCCCCAGCATTTT
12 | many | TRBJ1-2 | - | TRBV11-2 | CASSLDGDGYTF | TGTGCCAGCAGCTTAGACGGGGATGGCTACACCTTC
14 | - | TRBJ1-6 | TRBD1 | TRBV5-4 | CASSWDRTNSPLHF | TGTGCCAGCAGCTGGGACAGGACGAATTCACCCCTCCACTTT
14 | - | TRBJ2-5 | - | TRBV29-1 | CSVEDGGSSETQYF | TGCAGCGTTGAAGATGGGGGGAGTAGTGAGACCCAGTACTTC
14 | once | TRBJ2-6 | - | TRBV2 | CASRQQGGANVLTF | TGTGCCAGCAGACAACAGGGTGGGGCCAACGTCCTGACTTTC
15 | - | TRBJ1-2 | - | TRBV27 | CASSTTPTGNYGYTF | TGTGCCAGCAGTACGACGCCGACGGGGAACTATGGCTACACCTTC
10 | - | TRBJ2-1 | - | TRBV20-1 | CSAHRNEQFF | TGCAGTGCTCACAGGAATGAGCAGTTCTTC
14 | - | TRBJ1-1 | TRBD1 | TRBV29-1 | CSVERDRGDTEAFF | TGCAGCGTTGAAAGGGACAGGGGAGACACTGAAGCTTTCTTT
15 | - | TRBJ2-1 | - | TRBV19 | CATTKRGSSYNEQFF | TGTGCCACCACGAAAAGGGGTTCCTCCTACAATGAGCAGTTCTTC
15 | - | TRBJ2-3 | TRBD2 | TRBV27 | CASSWLAGIVDTQYF | TGTGCCAGCAGTTGGCTAGCGGGGATCGTAGATACGCAGTATTTT
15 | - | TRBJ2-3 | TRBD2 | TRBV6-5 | CASSQPGTIPDTQYF | TGTGCCAGCAGCCAACCAGGGACTATACCAGATACGCAGTATTTT
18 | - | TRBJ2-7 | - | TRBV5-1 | CASSLTGTTNFATYEQYF | TGCGCCAGCAGCCTCACCGGGACAACCAACTTTGCCACCTACGAGCAGTACTTC
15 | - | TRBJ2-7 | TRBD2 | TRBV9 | CASSVAGGLYYEQYF | TGTGCCAGCAGCGTAGCGGGGGGGCTTTACTACGAGCAGTACTTC
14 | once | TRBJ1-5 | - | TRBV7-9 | CASSYGGFNQPQHF | TGTGCCAGCAGCTACGGCGGGTTCAATCAGCCCCAGCATTTT
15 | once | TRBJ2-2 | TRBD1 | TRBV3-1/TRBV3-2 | CASSLWTGGTGELFF | TGTGCCAGCAGCCTGTGGACAGGGGGAACCGGGGAGCTGTTTTTT
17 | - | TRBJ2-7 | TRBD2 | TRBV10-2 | CASSFNGGSLYLYEQYF | TGCGCCAGCAGTTTCAACGGGGGGTCACTCTATCTCTACGAGCAGTACTTC
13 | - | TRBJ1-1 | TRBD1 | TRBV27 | CASAVGGAGRAFF | TGTGCCAGCGCGGTAGGGGGCGCGGGCCGGGCTTTCTTT
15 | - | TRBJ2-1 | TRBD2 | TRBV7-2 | CASSYTSGPYNEQFF | TGTGCCAGCAGTTATACTAGCGGGCCGTACAATGAGCAGTTCTTC
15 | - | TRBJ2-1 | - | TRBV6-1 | CASSEASPGNNEQFF | TGTGCCAGCAGTGAAGCGTCGCCGGGAAACAATGAGCAGTTCTTC
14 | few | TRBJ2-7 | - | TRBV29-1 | CSVEERDAATKQYF | TGCAGCGTTGAAGAGCGGGACGCCGCTACGAAGCAGTACTTC
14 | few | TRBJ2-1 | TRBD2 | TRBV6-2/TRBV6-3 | CASSNSGSYNEQFF | TGTGCCAGCAGTAACAGCGGGAGTTACAATGAGCAGTTCTTC
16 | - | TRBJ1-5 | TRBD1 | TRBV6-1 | CASRERLDRGDQPQHF | TGTGCCAGCAGAGAAAGGCTGGACAGGGGGGATCAGCCCCAGCATTTT
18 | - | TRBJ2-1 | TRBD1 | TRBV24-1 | CATSPIGVDRGRSNEQFF | TGTGCCACCAGTCCGATTGGGGTAGACAGGGGGCGAAGCAATGAGCAGTTCTTC
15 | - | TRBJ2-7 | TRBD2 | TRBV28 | CATSRVSGGSYEQYF | TGTGCCACCAGTAGGGTTTCGGGAGGTTCCTACGAGCAGTACTTC
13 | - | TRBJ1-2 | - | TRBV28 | CASSFGGGLGYTF | TGTGCCAGCAGTTTCGGTGGGGGACTTGGCTACACCTTC
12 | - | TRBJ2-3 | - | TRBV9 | CASSVEIDTQYF | TGTGCCAGCAGCGTTGAGATTGATACGCAGTATTTT
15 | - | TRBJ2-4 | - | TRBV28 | CASSFPGTLKNIQYF | TGTGCCAGCAGTTTCCCCGGGACACTTAAAAACATTCAGTACTTC
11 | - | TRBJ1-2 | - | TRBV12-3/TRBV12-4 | CASSLFRGYTF | TGTGCCAGCAGTTTGTTTCGGGGCTACACCTTC
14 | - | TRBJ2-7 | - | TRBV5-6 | CASSLALKTSEQYF | TGTGCCAGCAGCTTGGCCCTCAAAACGAGCGAGCAGTACTTC